The clone carrying this TCR beta chain was counted a single time. The data were obtained in a study of OX40 agonist ivuxolimab in advanced cancers. Overall study context: Dose-escalation cases comprised hepatocellular carcinoma, melanoma, renal cell or head and neck cancer.

V dropped 2 bases and J dropped 5 bases, with 16 bases sitting between them. The CDR3 runs to 14 residues. Germline assignment: CDR1 SQVTM and CDR2 ANQGSEA. Generated by immunoSEQ multiplex PCR, the TCRdb table keeps only in-frame clones and is missing some. The data hold 50,000 or so clones, with about 89% observed a single time. The chain couples TRBV29-1 to TRBJ2-7; tentatively, D is TRBD1 or TRBD2 (5 bases each). Sequencing used CD4+ or CD8+ T cells sorted from blood, obtained in a trial of the OX40 agonist ivuxolimab. This clonotype originated in an adult with an advanced solid tumor such as melanoma, head and neck, liver or kidney cancer. CDR3 sequence reads: CSVEIRAGSDEQYF. The CDR3 nucleotides are TGCAGCGTTGAAATCAGGGCGGGTAGCGACGAGCAGTACTTC.